Below are 3 T cell receptor beta chains sequenced from a single sample in a study of blood T cells in healthy people across ages. Through a sample-barcoded 5' primer and a J-beta primer mix, a second PCR was run for roughly 6 to 11 cycles. TCRdb processed the 5' RACE reads anew with MiXCR; each CDR3 protein has one entry. The table has about 2 million distinct CDR3 sequences, around 50% seen once. Input material: blood. The origin of the receptors is a woman in her thirties or forties in good health.

The chain couples TRBV20-1 to TRBJ2-3; D unresolved. The CDR3 contains 10 residues. Trimming took 5 bases from V and 5 from J, leaving 5 bases between them. From germline, CDR1 is DFQATT and CDR2 SNEGSKA (reference sequence). The DNA of the CDR3 is TGCAGTGCTCCAGTAGATACGCAGTATTTT. Translated: CSAPVDTQYF.

The genes are TRBV7-9 and TRBJ1-1, with D tentatively TRBD1 (5 bases). Looked up from germline, CDR1 is SEHNR and CDR2 is FQNEAQ (reference sequence). Trimming shortened V by 0 bases and J by 5 bases, and 10 bases separated the two germline ends. This CDR3 comprises 14 residues. The CDR3 sequence is CASSLAGVATEAFF. In nucleotides, the CDR3 is TGTGCCAGCAGCTTAGCAGGGGTTGCTACTGAAGCTTTCTTT.

The chain is built from TRBV12-3 or TRBV12-4 and TRBJ1-2; D perhaps matches TRBD1 (6 bases). The ends were cut back, 6 bases at V and 7 bases at J, with 12 bases in the middle. This CDR3 has 12 residues. The CDR3 DNA is TGTGCCAGCAGAGGGACATGGGGTGGCTACACCTTC. Residues: CASRGTWGGYTF.